This is a list of T cell receptor beta chains from one sample in a study of blood T cell repertoires in COVID-19. Profiled with immunoSEQ multiplex PCR; TCRdb holds only in-frame clones, not every one. The sample includes fewer than 500,000 clones, more than 65% of them seen just once. The sequenced material came from peripheral blood. These TCRs come from a human donor with acute or convalescent COVID-19. The donor label of this sample is uncertain. The CDR3 runs from the conserved cysteine through the conserved F or W. Each record gives: J gene, clone size, V gene, D gene, CDR3 DNA, CDR3 protein. D genes are given only for firm matches. Clone sizes are given selectively: once, few, many, or a class where the clone is expanded.

j_gene: TRBJ1-2
abundance: NA
v_gene: TRBV19
d_gene: NA
CDR3nt: TGTGCCAGTAGTATAGGAGTTGGCTACACCTTC
CDR3aa: CASSIGVGYTF

j_gene: TRBJ1-1
abundance: NA
v_gene: TRBV2
d_gene: NA
CDR3nt: TGTGCCAGCAGATTCGAGACAGTGAACACTGAAGCTTTCTTT
CDR3aa: CASRFETVNTEAFF

j_gene: TRBJ1-2
abundance: NA
v_gene: TRBV6-5
d_gene: NA
CDR3nt: TGTGCCAGCGTTATGGGAGGGGATAACTATGGCTACACCTTC
CDR3aa: CASVMGGDNYGYTF

j_gene: TRBJ2-2
abundance: NA
v_gene: TRBV5-5
d_gene: TRBD2
CDR3nt: TGTGCCAGCAGCCCCCCGGGACTAGCGGGGGCCCCGGCCGCGGGGGAGCTGTTTTTT
CDR3aa: CASSPPGLAGAPAAGELFF

j_gene: TRBJ1-2
abundance: NA
v_gene: TRBV5-1
d_gene: NA
CDR3nt: TGCGCCAGCAGCCTCCGGGTAGGGGGGGAGGACTATGGCTACACCTTC
CDR3aa: CASSLRVGGEDYGYTF

j_gene: TRBJ2-3
abundance: NA
v_gene: TRBV30
d_gene: NA
CDR3nt: TGTGCCTGGACCCCGAAAAACAGGGAAGATACGCAGTATTTT
CDR3aa: CAWTPKNREDTQYF

j_gene: TRBJ1-4
abundance: once
v_gene: TRBV11-2
d_gene: NA
CDR3nt: TGTGCCAGCAGCCGAGGCCAGATTAGTGCAACTAATGAAAAACTGTTTTTT
CDR3aa: CASSRGQISATNEKLFF

j_gene: TRBJ1-4
abundance: NA
v_gene: TRBV19
d_gene: TRBD1
CDR3nt: TGTGCCAGTAGTACCCTCGAACAGGGGGCAAGGAATGAAAAACTGTTTTTT
CDR3aa: CASSTLEQGARNEKLFF

j_gene: TRBJ1-2
abundance: NA
v_gene: TRBV7-9
d_gene: TRBD1
CDR3nt: TGTGCCAGCAGCGCATTGACAGGGACTAACTATGGCTACACCTTC
CDR3aa: CASSALTGTNYGYTF

j_gene: TRBJ2-5
abundance: once
v_gene: TRBV11-2
d_gene: NA
CDR3nt: TGTGCCAGCAGCCGGGGGGCCCTTCTGGAGACCCAGTACTTC
CDR3aa: CASSRGALLETQYF

j_gene: TRBJ1-1
abundance: NA
v_gene: TRBV4-2
d_gene: NA
CDR3nt: TGTGCCAGCAGCCAAGAGTGGGCCGGATCAGGCGGGGACACTGAAGCTTTCTTT
CDR3aa: CASSQEWAGSGGDTEAFF

j_gene: TRBJ1-5
abundance: NA
v_gene: TRBV19
d_gene: NA
CDR3nt: TGTGCCAGTACCCCGAGGGGGAGCAATCAGCCCCAGCATTTT
CDR3aa: CASTPRGSNQPQHF

j_gene: TRBJ1-2
abundance: NA
v_gene: TRBV12-5
d_gene: TRBD1
CDR3nt: TGTGCTAGTGGTTGGACACCCCCGTCAGGGACAGGGGAGATTTTAGCATCGCTCTATGGCTACACCTTC
CDR3aa: CASGWTPPSGTGEILASLYGYTF

j_gene: TRBJ1-6
abundance: NA
v_gene: TRBV6-1
d_gene: TRBD1
CDR3nt: TGTGCCAGCAGTGAAAAGGGACAGGTCCGATATAATTCACCCCTCCACTTT
CDR3aa: CASSEKGQVRYNSPLHF

j_gene: TRBJ2-5
abundance: NA
v_gene: TRBV3-1/TRBV3-2
d_gene: NA
CDR3nt: TGTGCCAGCAGCCAAAGGGGACTTCCTGAACAAGAGACCCAGTACTTC
CDR3aa: CASSQRGLPEQETQYF

j_gene: TRBJ2-3
abundance: few
v_gene: TRBV6-1
d_gene: TRBD2
CDR3nt: TGTGCCAGCAGTGAAGGGGCTAGCGGCGGCACAGATACGCAGTATTTT
CDR3aa: CASSEGASGGTDTQYF

j_gene: TRBJ2-5
abundance: NA
v_gene: TRBV4-2
d_gene: TRBD2
CDR3nt: TGTGCCAGCAGCCAAATAGGGACTAGCGCTGAAGAGACCCAGTACTTC
CDR3aa: CASSQIGTSAEETQYF

j_gene: TRBJ1-5
abundance: once
v_gene: TRBV2
d_gene: NA
CDR3nt: TGTGCCAGCAGTCTGGGCAGTAATAGCAATCAGCCCCAGCATTTT
CDR3aa: CASSLGSNSNQPQHF

j_gene: TRBJ1-5
abundance: NA
v_gene: TRBV27
d_gene: NA
CDR3nt: TGTGCCAGCAGATCAGGGTTTAGCAATCAGCCCCAGCATTTT
CDR3aa: CASRSGFSNQPQHF

j_gene: TRBJ1-2
abundance: NA
v_gene: TRBV6-5
d_gene: NA
CDR3nt: TGTGCCAGCAGTTACTCCCGACAGATCGGTGGCTACACCTTC
CDR3aa: CASSYSRQIGGYTF

j_gene: TRBJ1-2
abundance: once
v_gene: TRBV6-6
d_gene: NA
CDR3nt: TGTGCCAGCAGCCCCGCCCAGGGGAGAAATGGCTACACCTTC
CDR3aa: CASSPAQGRNGYTF

j_gene: TRBJ1-2
abundance: NA
v_gene: TRBV21-1
d_gene: NA
CDR3nt: TGTGCCAGCAGCAAAGCCTGGGCCGAGCACTATGGCTACACCTTC
CDR3aa: CASSKAWAEHYGYTF

j_gene: TRBJ2-2
abundance: NA
v_gene: TRBV28
d_gene: TRBD1
CDR3nt: TGTGCCAGCCGTCCTGTACAGGGGGCAGGCACCGGGGAGCTGTTTTTT
CDR3aa: CASRPVQGAGTGELFF

j_gene: TRBJ1-4
abundance: NA
v_gene: TRBV10-3
d_gene: TRBD1
CDR3nt: TGTGCCATCAGTGAGTTACAGGGGCCTAATGAAAAACTGTTTTTT
CDR3aa: CAISELQGPNEKLFF

j_gene: TRBJ2-1
abundance: few
v_gene: TRBV19
d_gene: TRBD2
CDR3nt: TGTGCCAGTAGTATGCGGACTAGCGGGAGGGCCTTCGGGTCCTACAATGAGCAGTTCTTC
CDR3aa: CASSMRTSGRAFGSYNEQFF

j_gene: TRBJ1-6
abundance: NA
v_gene: TRBV3-1/TRBV3-2
d_gene: TRBD1
CDR3nt: TGTGCCAGCAGGCGGACAGGGGTTGGTAATTCACCCCTCCACTTT
CDR3aa: CASRRTGVGNSPLHF

j_gene: TRBJ1-3
abundance: NA
v_gene: TRBV5-1
d_gene: NA
CDR3nt: TGCGCCAGCAGTCCCCTCCCAGTGTCCGGAAACACCATATATTTT
CDR3aa: CASSPLPVSGNTIYF

j_gene: TRBJ2-1
abundance: NA
v_gene: TRBV3-1/TRBV3-2
d_gene: NA
CDR3nt: TGTGCCAGCAGCCCCTGGTATCTCCAGGGATCCCAGTTCTTC
CDR3aa: CASSPWYLQGSQFF

j_gene: TRBJ2-7
abundance: once
v_gene: TRBV5-1
d_gene: NA
CDR3nt: TGCGCCAGCAGCTTATCCGGGGCCTACGAGCAGTACTTC
CDR3aa: CASSLSGAYEQYF

j_gene: TRBJ2-1
abundance: NA
v_gene: TRBV18
d_gene: TRBD1
CDR3nt: TGTGCCAGCTCCGACAACCGGGACAGACCAACGAGATTCTACAATGAGCAGTTCTTC
CDR3aa: CASSDNRDRPTRFYNEQFF

j_gene: TRBJ2-3
abundance: NA
v_gene: TRBV6-2/TRBV6-3
d_gene: TRBD2
CDR3nt: TGTGCCAGCAGTTACACGGCTAGCGGGACTCCCGGAGCGCAGTATTTT
CDR3aa: CASSYTASGTPGAQYF

j_gene: TRBJ1-4
abundance: few
v_gene: TRBV6-1
d_gene: NA
CDR3nt: TGTGCCAGCAGTGCAAGCCGCCTCTCCCTCAAAGAAAAACTGTTTTTT
CDR3aa: CASSASRLSLKEKLFF

j_gene: TRBJ2-1
abundance: NA
v_gene: TRBV6-5
d_gene: NA
CDR3nt: TGTGCCAGCACCGCCAGGGGAGATGAGCAGTTCTTC
CDR3aa: CASTARGDEQFF

j_gene: TRBJ1-2
abundance: NA
v_gene: TRBV6-1
d_gene: TRBD1
CDR3nt: TGTGCCAGCAGTGACATCTCGGCAGGGGGAAATGGCTACACCTTC
CDR3aa: CASSDISAGGNGYTF

j_gene: TRBJ2-1
abundance: NA
v_gene: TRBV19
d_gene: TRBD2
CDR3nt: TGTGCCAGTAGTGATCCCGGGACTAAGGGCAATGAGCAGTTCTTC
CDR3aa: CASSDPGTKGNEQFF

j_gene: TRBJ1-2
abundance: once
v_gene: TRBV18
d_gene: TRBD1
CDR3nt: TGTGCCAGCTCACCTCGACAGGGTTCAGACTATGGCTACACCTTC
CDR3aa: CASSPRQGSDYGYTF

j_gene: TRBJ1-4
abundance: NA
v_gene: TRBV19
d_gene: NA
CDR3nt: TGTGCCAGTAGTATTCCGGGTTCCGGGGGTGAAAAACTGTTTTTT
CDR3aa: CASSIPGSGGEKLFF

j_gene: TRBJ2-3
abundance: NA
v_gene: TRBV29-1
d_gene: TRBD2
CDR3nt: TGCAGCGTTGCGACTAGCGGGAACTGGAGAGATACGCAGTATTTT
CDR3aa: CSVATSGNWRDTQYF

j_gene: TRBJ1-6
abundance: NA
v_gene: TRBV18
d_gene: NA
CDR3nt: TGTGCCAGCTCACGAGCCGGGACAAGGGATTCACCCCTCCACTTT
CDR3aa: CASSRAGTRDSPLHF

j_gene: TRBJ1-2
abundance: NA
v_gene: TRBV5-1
d_gene: NA
CDR3nt: TGCGCCAGCAGCTCGACTCCCGGTCAGTTTGGCTATGGCTACACCTTC
CDR3aa: CASSSTPGQFGYGYTF

j_gene: TRBJ2-7
abundance: NA
v_gene: TRBV7-2
d_gene: NA
CDR3nt: TGTGCCAGCAGGAAAGAGGAGACCTACGAGCAGTACTTC
CDR3aa: CASRKEETYEQYF

j_gene: TRBJ2-4
abundance: NA
v_gene: TRBV12-5
d_gene: NA
CDR3nt: TGTGCTAGTGGTGCCAACTCCCCGGGTCTCGGCGGAAACATTCAGTACTTC
CDR3aa: CASGANSPGLGGNIQYF

j_gene: TRBJ2-5
abundance: once
v_gene: TRBV6-6
d_gene: NA
CDR3nt: TGTGCCAGCCGAGTGGGGGGAGGACAGACCCAGTACTTC
CDR3aa: CASRVGGGQTQYF

j_gene: TRBJ2-1
abundance: few
v_gene: TRBV6-5
d_gene: TRBD1
CDR3nt: TGTGCCAGCAGTTACTCCTCCGGGACAGGGGTTGCTGAGCAGTTCTTC
CDR3aa: CASSYSSGTGVAEQFF

j_gene: TRBJ2-3
abundance: once
v_gene: TRBV24-1
d_gene: NA
CDR3nt: TGTGCCACCAGTGATAGGCGGGACCCCACAGATACGCAGTATTTT
CDR3aa: CATSDRRDPTDTQYF

j_gene: TRBJ2-5
abundance: NA
v_gene: TRBV13
d_gene: TRBD1
CDR3nt: TGTGCCAGCAGCACCTTTAGACAGGGGGCGAAGGAGACCCAGTACTTC
CDR3aa: CASSTFRQGAKETQYF

j_gene: TRBJ1-5
abundance: NA
v_gene: TRBV4-1
d_gene: NA
CDR3nt: TGCGCCAGCAGCCACTTTAATCAGCCCCAGCATTTT
CDR3aa: CASSHFNQPQHF

j_gene: TRBJ1-1
abundance: NA
v_gene: TRBV6-1
d_gene: NA
CDR3nt: TGTGCCAGCAGTGAAGCGGTGGGGGGTGGTGAAGCTTTCTTT
CDR3aa: CASSEAVGGGEAFF

j_gene: TRBJ1-1
abundance: few
v_gene: TRBV27
d_gene: TRBD1
CDR3nt: TGTGCCAGCAGTTTAAAGGGACAGGGGAAAGCTTTCTTT
CDR3aa: CASSLKGQGKAFF

j_gene: TRBJ1-1
abundance: few
v_gene: TRBV7-9
d_gene: NA
CDR3nt: TGTGCCAGGGGCGGGGGACTGCTCGTGAACACTGAAGCTTTCTTT
CDR3aa: CARGGGLLVNTEAFF

j_gene: TRBJ1-2
abundance: NA
v_gene: TRBV24-1
d_gene: TRBD1
CDR3nt: TGTGCCACCAGTGATTCCAGGGGGCAGCGGTATGGCTACACCTTC
CDR3aa: CATSDSRGQRYGYTF